One and the same sample provided the 27 T cell receptor beta chains below, sequenced in a study of T cell changes during pregnancy in multiple sclerosis. Measured with immunoSEQ multiplex PCR; TCRdb has only the in-frame clones, and not every one. In the table there are 50,000 to 55,000 clones, about nine tenths of which are singletons. Sequenced here: CD4+ T cells from peripheral blood mononuclear cells, sampled in the third trimester of pregnancy. The receptors stem from a female donor with multiple sclerosis, enrolled in a pregnancy study.

This chain joins TRBV4-1 and TRBJ1-1; D may be TRBD1 (5 bases). The V gene's germline CDR1 is MGHRA and CDR2 YSYEKL. V gave up 3 bases and J gave up 2 bases, with 7 bases separating them. CDR3 size: 13 residues. The CDR3 DNA sequence: TGCGCCAGCAGCCAGGGGGGAAACACTGAAGCTTTCTTT. This gives the protein CASSQGGNTEAFF.

V gene TRBV4-1 combines with J gene TRBJ1-6; no firm D call. V shed 4 bases and J shed 7 bases, with 11 bases lying between them. Germline V gives CDR1 MGHRA, CDR2 YSYEKL. The CDR3 has 14 residues. Here the CDR3 reads CASSPIHGNSPLHF. CDR3 DNA: TGCGCCAGCAGCCCGATTCACGGGAATTCACCCCTCCACTTT.

The rearrangement joins TRBV7-3 to TRBJ2-3; D is unclear. V was pared by 5 bases and J by 10 bases, with 16 bases between. The CDR3 sequence is 13 residues long. Germline CDR1 SGHTA, CDR2 FQGTGA. The CDR3 reads CASSRGVSEAQYF. CDR3 coding DNA: TGTGCCAGCAGCCGCGGTGTTTCCGAGGCGCAGTATTTT. Complete variable domain (other parts from reference TRBV7-3 and TRBJ2-3): GAGVSQTPSNKVTEKGKYVELRCDPISGHTALYWYRQSLGQGPEFLIYFQGTGAADDSGLPNDRFFAVRPEGSVSTLKIQRTERGDSAVYLCASSRGVSEAQYFGPGTRLTVL.

The gene calls are TRBV9 and TRBJ2-2; possibly TRBD2 for D (5 bases). Germline V lookup: CDR1 SGDLS, CDR2 YYNGEE. This CDR3 comprises 13 residues. Trimming pared 3 bases from V and 3 bases from J, leaving 6 bases between. CDR3 sequence (DNA): TGTGCCAGCAGCGCGGGGTACACCGGGGAGCTGTTTTTT. Its translation: CASSAGYTGELFF.

The rearrangement joins TRBV5-1 to TRBJ2-2, with 10 bases that match TRBD1. CDR1 and CDR2 (germline): SGHRS, YFSETQ. There are 16 residues in the CDR3. With 4 bases clipped from V and 7 bases from J, the junction kept 10 bases outside the gene matches. DNA of the CDR3: TGCGCCAGCAGCCATAACCGGGACAGGGGCCGCGGGGAGCTGTTTTTT. Its translation is CASSHNRDRGRGELFF. The full variable domain, completed using reference TRBV5-1 and TRBJ2-2, is KAGVTQTPRYLIKTRGQQVTLSCSPISGHRSVSWYQQTPGQGLQFLFEYFSETQRNKGNFPGRFSGRQFSNSRSEMNVSTLELGDSALYLCASSHNRDRGRGELFFGEGSRLTVL.

The V and J genes are TRBV4-1 and TRBJ1-2, with 7 bases lining up with TRBD1. The junction had 8 bases not matched to a gene; V was cut back by 0 bases and J by 7 bases. CDR1 is MGHRA and CDR2 is YSYEKL in the germline V gene. This CDR3 comprises 15 residues. CDR3 region: CASSQEPRGMGGYTF. As DNA, the CDR3 is TGCGCCAGCAGCCAAGAGCCCAGGGGGATGGGTGGCTACACCTTC.

DNA of the CDR3: TGTGCCAGCAGCCGGGGACAGGGGATAGATACGCAGTATTTT. The encoded protein is CASSRGQGIDTQYF. This chain uses TRBV7-2 with TRBJ2-3; 10 nucleotides line up with TRBD1. V lost 5 bases to trimming and J lost 5 bases; unmatched junction nucleotides: 4. Germline values: CDR1 SGHTA, CDR2 FQGNSA. This CDR3 spans 14 amino acids.

The V and J genes are TRBV11-3 and TRBJ1-2, with unresolved D. This CDR3 has 13 amino acids. The V end was cut by 0 bases, the J end by 2 bases, with 4 bases between. Looked up from germline, CDR1 is SGHNT and CDR2 is YENEEA. CDR3 in DNA: TGTGCCAGCAGCTTAGATGGCAACTATGGCTACACCTTC. Its translation: CASSLDGNYGYTF.

V usage is TRBV19 and J usage is TRBJ2-5, with a tentative D call TRBD2 (5 bases). Germline CDR1 reads LNHDA; CDR2 reads SQIVND (reference sequence). The CDR3 is 16 residues long. V was cut by 4 bases and J by 2 bases, with 17 bases left in between. In DNA, the CDR3 is TGTGCCAGTAGTAGGAGGCGGGCGGTGGGGCAAGAGACCCAGTACTTC. This codes for CASSRRRAVGQETQYF.

CDR3 sequence: CASSYGRDGLGEQYF. The CDR3 DNA sequence: TGTGCCAGCAGTTATGGGAGGGACGGGTTGGGAGAGCAGTACTTC. The V gene is TRBV6-6, the J gene TRBJ2-7; TRBD2 aligns across 7 bases. Germline CDR1 is MNHNY and CDR2 is SVGAGI (reference sequence). V was clipped by 3 bases and J by 7 bases; unmatched bases: 12. The CDR3 contains 15 residues.

CDR3 in DNA: TGTGCCACCCGGCAGAAGACAGAAAACACTGAAGCTTTCTTT. Encoded protein: CATRQKTENTEAFF. The chain combines TRBV10-3 with TRBJ1-1, with D tentatively TRBD1 (5 bases). Trimming shortened V by 10 bases and J by 2 bases, and 17 bases separated the two germline ends. The CDR3 runs to 14 residues. From germline, CDR1 is ENHRY and CDR2 SYGVKD.

A remark on this clone: The germline gene is not matched at one end of the junction; a read error may be the cause. The chain is built from TRBV7-7 and TRBJ2-5; 7 positions agree with TRBD2. CDR3 size: 16 residues. Germline V gene sequence: CDR1 SSHAT, CDR2 FNYEAQ (reference sequence). The CDR3 sequence is CASSRLRAWGGETQYF. CDR3 sequence (DNA): TGTGCTAGCAGCCGCTTAAGGGCCTGGGGGGGAGAGACCCAGTACTTC. The entire variable domain, with the rest obtained from reference TRBV7-7 and TRBJ2-5, is as follows: GAGVSQSPRYKVTKRGQDVTLRCDPISSHATLYWYQQALGQGPEFLTYFNYEAQPDKSGLPSDRFSAERPEGSISTLTIQRTEQRDSAMYRCASSRLRAWGGETQYFGPGTRLLVL.

This clone came up once. J is TRBJ2-5 and V is TRBV7-9; D might be TRBD1 (6 bases). CDR3 length: 13 amino acids. The germline V and J ends were trimmed by 3 bases and 4 bases, with 9 bases remaining between them. The germline gives CDR1 SEHNR, CDR2 FQNEAQ (reference sequence). The CDR3 here is CASSFTGSETQYF. In nucleotides, the CDR3 is TGTGCCAGCAGCTTCACAGGGTCAGAGACCCAGTACTTC.

The chain joins TRBV5-1 to TRBJ2-3, with 8 positions matching TRBD2. Germline trimming cut 5 bases from V and 4 bases from J; bases unmatched to any gene: 9. The CDR3 totals 15 residues. Per the germline V gene, CDR1 is SGHRS and CDR2 is YFSETQ. Written as DNA, the CDR3 is TGCGCCAGCAGGCCCTCCGGGACTAGGCCAGATACGCAGTATTTT. It is translated as CASRPSGTRPDTQYF. Filled out from reference TRBV5-1 and TRBJ2-3, the complete variable domain reads KAGVTQTPRYLIKTRGQQVTLSCSPISGHRSVSWYQQTPGQGLQFLFEYFSETQRNKGNFPGRFSGRQFSNSRSEMNVSTLELGDSALYLCASRPSGTRPDTQYFGPGTRLTVL.

The gene calls are TRBV21-1 and TRBJ2-7; TRBD2, the D gene given by the table, was not confirmed from the DNA. TRBV21-1 is marked as a pseudogene. This CDR3 is built from 16 residues. The CDR3 sequence is CASSKSLIHGAYEQYF. DNA for the CDR3: TGTGCCAGCAGCAAATCCCTTATTCACGGAGCCTACGAGCAGTACTTC.

The V gene is TRBV6-5, the J gene TRBJ1-2; D may be TRBD1 (6 bases). Germline assignment: CDR1 MNHEY and CDR2 SVGAGI. The CDR3 contains 13 residues. Trimming stripped 6 bases from V and 5 bases from J, with 13 bases between. As DNA, the CDR3 is TGTGCCAGCAGACTAGGACAGACGTATGGCTACACCTTC. Protein sequence: CASRLGQTYGYTF.

The chain joins TRBV5-4 to TRBJ2-3; 13 nucleotides align to TRBD2. The CDR3 runs to 17 residues. Germline V gene lookup returns CDR1 SGHNT and CDR2 YYREEE (reference sequence). Trimming took 1 base from V and 5 from J; bases not matched to a gene: 7. The CDR3 spells CASSLFTSGGAVDTQYF. The CDR3 nucleotides read TGTGCCAGCAGCTTGTTTACTAGCGGGGGGGCGGTAGATACGCAGTATTTT.

The chain employs TRBV5-5 and TRBJ2-7; 7 positions match TRBD1. Germline CDR1 SGHKS, CDR2 YYEKEE (reference sequence). The CDR3 runs to 15 residues. V gave up 3 bases and J gave up 9 bases; unmatched junction bases: 15. Written as DNA, the CDR3 is TGTGCCAGCAGCTCCGCCGGGACAGCCAAGCCCGGGCAGTACTTC. Translated: CASSSAGTAKPGQYF.

The chain links TRBV28 to TRBJ1-5; maybe TRBD1 (5 bases). This CDR3 region has 14 residues. Germline values: CDR1 MDHEN, CDR2 SYDVKM. V lost 7 bases and J lost 6, with 16 bases in between. This CDR3 reads CASTVAGSGQPQHF. CDR3 DNA: TGTGCCAGCACTGTGGCAGGGTCTGGTCAGCCCCAGCATTTT.

The J gene is TRBJ1-2, the V gene TRBV5-4, with a tentative D call TRBD1 (5 bases). The V gene's germline CDR1 is SGHNT and CDR2 YYREEE (reference sequence). The CDR3 extends over 15 amino acids. V gave up 4 bases and J gave up 4 bases, with 17 bases separating them. Here the CDR3 DNA reads TGTGCCAGCAGCCCGGTGGGGGGGATGGGCTATGGCTACACCTTC. Protein: CASSPVGGMGYGYTF.

This sequence joins TRBV10-1 and TRBJ2-7; TRBD1 aligns across 9 bases. Germline V lookup: CDR1 WNHNN, CDR2 SYGVQD (reference sequence). After removal of 3 bases from V and 1 base from J, the junction contained 4 bases not matched to a gene. This CDR3 has 15 amino acids. DNA of the CDR3: TGCGCCAGCAGTGATTCAGGACAGGGGTCCTACGAGCAGTACTTC. The encoded protein is CASSDSGQGSYEQYF.

This clone was seen at least ten times. V usage is TRBV12-5 and J usage is TRBJ1-1; the D gene is possibly TRBD1 (5 bases). V was clipped by 1 base and J by 2 bases, with 8 bases between them. This CDR3 has 14 residues. Germline CDR1 is LGHNT and CDR2 is FRNRAP. CDR3 in DNA: TGTGCTAGTGGTTTGGGACAGTATAACACTGAAGCTTTCTTT. Translating gives CASGLGQYNTEAFF.

The J gene is TRBJ1-5, the V gene TRBV9, with TRBD1 identical over 7 bases. The junction had 6 bases not matched to a gene; V was cut back by 4 bases and J by 5 bases. Germline V CDR1 and CDR2: SGDLS, YYNGEE. The length of the CDR3 is 14 residues. The CDR3, as DNA: TGTGCCAGCAGCCCCCGGGACAGCTATCAGCCCCAGCATTTT. Protein sequence: CASSPRDSYQPQHF. The full variable domain, its missing parts supplied by reference TRBV9 and TRBJ1-5, is DSGVTQTPKHLITATGQRVTLRCSPRSGDLSVYWYQQSLDQGLQFLIQYYNGEERAKGNILERFSAQQFPDLHSELNLSSLELGDSALYFCASSPRDSYQPQHFGDGTRLSIL.

V usage is TRBV7-9 and J usage is TRBJ1-3; 7 positions match TRBD1. V dropped 4 bases and J dropped 2; count of bases not matched to a gene: 5. CDR3 length: 15 amino acids. Germline CDR1 reads SEHNR; CDR2 reads FQNEAQ (reference sequence). CDR3 region: CASSSGTGAGNTIYF. In DNA form, the CDR3 reads TGTGCCAGCAGCTCCGGAACAGGGGCTGGAAACACCATATATTTT.

The chain combines TRBV5-6 with TRBJ2-5; D may be TRBD1 (5 bases). Between the trimmed V and J ends, which lost 4 bases and 5 bases, there was a span of 18 bases. The CDR3 is 15 amino acids. Germline values: CDR1 SGHDT, CDR2 YYEEEE. The CDR3 protein is CASSQRRGRVETQYF. The DNA of the CDR3 is TGTGCCAGCAGCCAGCGTAGGGGTCGAGTGGAGACCCAGTACTTC.

This chain links TRBV5-1 with TRBJ2-5, with TRBD2 matching over 14 bases. After removal of 0 bases from V and 5 bases from J, the junction contained 3 bases not matched to a gene. CDR1 and CDR2 (germline): SGHRS, YFSETQ. The length of the CDR3 is 16 residues. The CDR3 is CASSLAGTSGGETQYF. For the CDR3, the DNA is TGCGCCAGCAGCTTGGCCGGGACTAGCGGGGGCGAGACCCAGTACTTC.

The chain employs TRBV5-1 and TRBJ1-1; D might be TRBD1 (6 bases). The germline gives CDR1 SGHRS, CDR2 YFSETQ. Trimming took 3 bases from V and 0 from J, leaving 15 bases between them. This CDR3 has 16 amino acids. The CDR3 nucleotides read TGCGCCAGCAGCTGGGGGCTGGAGGCGATGAACACTGAAGCTTTCTTT. Residues: CASSWGLEAMNTEAFF.